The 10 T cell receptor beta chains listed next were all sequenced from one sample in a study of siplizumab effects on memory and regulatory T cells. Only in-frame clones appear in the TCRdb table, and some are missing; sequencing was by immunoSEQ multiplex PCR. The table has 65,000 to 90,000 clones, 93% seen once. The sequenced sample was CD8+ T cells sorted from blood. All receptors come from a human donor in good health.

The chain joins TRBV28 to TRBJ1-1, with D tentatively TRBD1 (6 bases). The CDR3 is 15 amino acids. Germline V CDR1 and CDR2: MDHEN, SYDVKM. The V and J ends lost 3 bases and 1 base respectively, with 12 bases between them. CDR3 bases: TGTGCCAGCAGTTTCGGGGGGCAGGGGAACACTGAAGCTTTCTTT. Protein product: CASSFGGQGNTEAFF.

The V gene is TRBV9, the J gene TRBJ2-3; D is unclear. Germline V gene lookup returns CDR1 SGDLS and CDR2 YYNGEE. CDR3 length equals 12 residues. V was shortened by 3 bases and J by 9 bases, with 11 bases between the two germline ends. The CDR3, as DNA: TGTGCCAGCAGCGGGCATTCGGAAACGCAGTATTTT. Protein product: CASSGHSETQYF.

The CDR3 is CASTLWDGGNQPQHF. The CDR3, as DNA: TGTGCCAGCACCCTCTGGGACGGGGGGAATCAGCCCCAGCATTTT. The chain joins TRBV6-1 to TRBJ1-5, with D maybe TRBD1 (5 bases). Germline CDR1 and CDR2: MNHNS and SASEGT. The V gene lost 7 bases and the J gene lost 4 bases, with 17 bases spanning the gap. The CDR3 loop spans 15 amino acids.

The CDR3 DNA follows: TGTGCCACCCTATTCGGCCAGCGGGGACTTGAGCAGTTCTTC. Its protein product is CATLFGQRGLEQFF. This chain links TRBV28 with TRBJ2-1; the match to TRBD2 covers 7 bases. The germline gives CDR1 MDHEN, CDR2 SYDVKM. This CDR3 spans 14 amino acids. Unmatched junction bases numbered 15, after V lost 10 bases and J lost 9 bases.

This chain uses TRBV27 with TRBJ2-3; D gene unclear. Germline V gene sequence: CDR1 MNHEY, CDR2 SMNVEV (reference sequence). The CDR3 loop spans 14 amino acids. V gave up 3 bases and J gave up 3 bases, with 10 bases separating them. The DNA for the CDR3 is TGTGCCAGCAGTTTGTCTCAGTGGACAGATACGCAGTATTTT. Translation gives CASSLSQWTDTQYF.

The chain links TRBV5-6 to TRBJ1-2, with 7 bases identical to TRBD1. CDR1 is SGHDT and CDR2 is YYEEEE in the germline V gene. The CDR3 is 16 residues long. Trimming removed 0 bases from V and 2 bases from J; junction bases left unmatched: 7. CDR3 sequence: CASSLEGTAVNYGYTF. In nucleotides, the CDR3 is TGTGCCAGCAGCTTGGAAGGGACAGCCGTCAACTATGGCTACACCTTC.

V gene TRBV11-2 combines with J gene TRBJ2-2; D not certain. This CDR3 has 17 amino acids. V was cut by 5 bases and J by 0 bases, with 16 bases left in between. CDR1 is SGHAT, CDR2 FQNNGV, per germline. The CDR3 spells CASSRYPLSANTGELFF. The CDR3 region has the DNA TGTGCCAGCAGCCGCTACCCCCTGTCAGCGAACACCGGGGAGCTGTTTTTT.

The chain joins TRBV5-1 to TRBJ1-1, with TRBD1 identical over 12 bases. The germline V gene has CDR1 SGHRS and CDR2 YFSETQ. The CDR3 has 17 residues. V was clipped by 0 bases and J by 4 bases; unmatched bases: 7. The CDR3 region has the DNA TGCGCCAGCAGCTTGGCCGGGACAGGGGGCGCTACCACTGAAGCTTTCTTT. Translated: CASSLAGTGGATTEAFF.

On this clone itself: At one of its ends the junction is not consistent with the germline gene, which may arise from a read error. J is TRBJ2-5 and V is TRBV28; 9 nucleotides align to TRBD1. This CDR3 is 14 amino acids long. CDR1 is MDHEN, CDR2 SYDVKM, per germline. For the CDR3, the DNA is TGTGCCAGCAGTCTAACCGGGACAGGGATTGATTTACACTTC. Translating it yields CASSLTGTGIDLHF.

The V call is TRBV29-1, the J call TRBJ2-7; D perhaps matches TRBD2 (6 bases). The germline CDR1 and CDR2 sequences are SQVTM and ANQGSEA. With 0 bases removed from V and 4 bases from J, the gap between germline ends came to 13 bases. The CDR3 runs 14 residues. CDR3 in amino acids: CSVEEEGGSYEQYF. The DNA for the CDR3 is TGCAGCGTTGAAGAGGAGGGTGGTTCTTACGAGCAGTACTTC.